These T cell receptor beta chains were read from a single sample in a study of cytomegalovirus exposure and HLA in healthy donors. Assay: immunoSEQ multiplex PCR; the TCRdb copy retains only in-frame clones and omits some. The sample includes 100,000 to 150,000 clones, about 11% seen only once; the top ten take approximately 4.4%. The specimen sequenced was PBMCs. These receptors all stem from a woman aged 18-29 years in good health and CMV-seropositive. Each CDR3 is given with its conserved first and last residue. Fields, in order: clone size, D gene, J gene, V gene, CDR3 DNA, CDR3 protein. The D gene is left open where the match is weak. The size of a clone is reported for some rows only, either as once, few or many, or as a class for expanded clones.

>few|-|TRBJ2-5|TRBV5-1
TGCGCCAGCAGTTCGGATCCGGGAACACAAGAGACCCAGTACTTC
CASSSDPGTQETQYF
>few|-|TRBJ2-6|TRBV30
TGTGCCTGGAGTGTAGGCGGGGCAGCGGGGGCCAACGTCCTGACTTTC
CAWSVGGAAGANVLTF
>-|-|TRBJ1-2|TRBV11-2
TGTGCCAGCAGCCCCGTCATGGGGCCCTATGGCTACACCTTC
CASSPVMGPYGYTF
>-|-|TRBJ1-3|TRBV28
TGTGCCAGCAAGGAGGGGCTGGGAAACACCATATATTTT
CASKEGLGNTIYF
>-|TRBD1|TRBJ1-2|TRBV10-3
TGTGCCATCAGTGAAGTCGGGACAGGGGATGGCTACACCTTC
CAISEVGTGDGYTF
>few|-|TRBJ2-7|TRBV5-4
TGTGCCAGCAGCTTGGGAATAGAAACCTCCTCCGAGCAGTACTTC
CASSLGIETSSEQYF
>few|TRBD1|TRBJ1-5|TRBV28
TGTGCCAGCAGCTGGAGCCCCGGGACAGGGATGGAACAGCCCCAGCATTTT
CASSWSPGTGMEQPQHF
>-|-|TRBJ2-7|TRBV19
TGTGCCAGTAGTAACCCGGGAGATACCTACGAGCAGTACTTC
CASSNPGDTYEQYF
>-|-|TRBJ2-1|TRBV6-1
TGTGCCAGCAGTAGTAGAAGCTCCTACAATGAGCAGTTCTTC
CASSSRSSYNEQFF
>-|-|TRBJ2-2|TRBV11-2
TGTGCCAGTGAGGGCGGGACTCACACCGGGGAGCTGTTTTTT
CASEGGTHTGELFF
>few|TRBD1|TRBJ2-7|TRBV5-1
TGCGCCAGCGGACCAGGGGGCGGCTACGAGCAGTACTTC
CASGPGGGYEQYF
>-|TRBD1|TRBJ1-1|TRBV10-3
TGTGCCACCAAGGGGGCAGGAAACACTGAAGCTTTCTTT
CATKGAGNTEAFF
>few|TRBD1|TRBJ2-1|TRBV18
TGTGCCAGCTTAGTCCCGGGACAGGGTGGGGAGCAGTTCTTC
CASLVPGQGGEQFF
>-|TRBD1|TRBJ1-2|TRBV29-1
TGCAGCGTGGACCGACAGGGGGCCTCTTATGGCTACACCTTC
CSVDRQGASYGYTF
>-|-|TRBJ2-7|TRBV6-1
TGTGCCAGCAGTGAACATGTCACAGCAAAAACCTACGAGCAGTACTTC
CASSEHVTAKTYEQYF
>-|-|TRBJ1-5|TRBV6-1
TGTGCCAGCACCACGTTTGACAGGTCCAATCAGCCCCAGCATTTT
CASTTFDRSNQPQHF
>-|TRBD2|TRBJ2-5|TRBV6-5
TGTGCCAGTCGAGGACTAGCGGGAGGGAAAGAGACCCAGTACTTC
CASRGLAGGKETQYF
>-|-|TRBJ2-5|TRBV30
TGTGCCTGGAGTGCGGTCGAGACCCAGTACTTC
CAWSAVETQYF
>few|TRBD2|TRBJ2-1|TRBV29-1
TGCAGCGCTCCGGGAGGGACGGTCTACAATGAGCAGTTCTTC
CSAPGGTVYNEQFF
>few|-|TRBJ2-3|TRBV4-1
TGCGCCAGCAGCCTCCTCGGGAGTGCAGATACGCAGTATTTT
CASSLLGSADTQYF
>-|TRBD1|TRBJ1-1|TRBV2
TGTGCCAGCAGTTCGGGCACAGGGGACACTGAAGCTTTCTTT
CASSSGTGDTEAFF
>few|-|TRBJ2-7|TRBV28
TGTGCCAGCAGTCGTAGTTACGAGCAGTACTTC
CASSRSYEQYF
>-|TRBD1|TRBJ2-1|TRBV9
TGTGCCAGCAGCGAATCACCGGGACAGGGATTTTTAGATGAGCAGTTCTTC
CASSESPGQGFLDEQFF
>-|TRBD2|TRBJ2-3|TRBV7-7
TGTGCTAGCAGCTCCGGGACTAGCGGGAGGGCCGTCGGCACAGATACGCAGTATTTT
CASSSGTSGRAVGTDTQYF
>once|-|TRBJ2-5|TRBV25-1
TGTGCCAGCAGTATCAAGAATCGGGAAAGGGAACAAGAGACCCAGTACTTC
CASSIKNREREQETQYF
>few|-|TRBJ2-5|TRBV9
TGTGCCAGCAGCCATCCTAAGTTGGGAGGCCAAGAGACCCAGTACTTC
CASSHPKLGGQETQYF
>-|TRBD2|TRBJ2-5|TRBV7-2
TGTGCCAGCAGCTTTAGCGGGAGGGATTGGGACTTC
CASSFSGRDWDF
>-|-|TRBJ1-2|TRBV10-3
TGTGCCATCAGTGAGTCCGGGGGACGCACTCTCTTC
CAISESGGRTLF
>few|-|TRBJ2-7|TRBV6-1
TGTGCCAGCATAGGTCCCAGGGAAACCAACGAGCAGTACTTC
CASIGPRETNEQYF
>-|TRBD1|TRBJ1-3|TRBV4-1
TGCGCCAGCAGCTCGACAGGGGGAGGTGGAAACACCATATATTTT
CASSSTGGGGNTIYF
>-|TRBD1|TRBJ1-1|TRBV28
TGTGCCAGCAGTTTATCCGGGACAGGGGGCCTTGAAGCTTTCTTT
CASSLSGTGGLEAFF
>-|TRBD2|TRBJ2-1|TRBV2
TGTGCCAGCAGTCCCGGAGGATCTAGCGGCTACAATGAGCAGTTCTTC
CASSPGGSSGYNEQFF
>-|TRBD1|TRBJ2-7|TRBV25-1
TGTGCCAGCAGCACAAACCCCGGACAGGGGACGTACGAGCAGTACTTC
CASSTNPGQGTYEQYF
>few|-|TRBJ2-7|TRBV5-6
TGTGCCAGCAGCCCCCGGGTCGGCGTAGCCTACGAGCAGTACTTC
CASSPRVGVAYEQYF
>-|TRBD1|TRBJ2-7|TRBV27
TGTGCCAGCAGTTTCTCCGGGACAGGGCTCGACGAGCAGTACTTC
CASSFSGTGLDEQYF
>-|-|TRBJ1-3|TRBV6-5
TGTGCCAGCAGCCCAACCGGGTCTGGAAACACCATATATTTT
CASSPTGSGNTIYF
>few|-|TRBJ2-7|TRBV20-1
TGCAGTGCGTCGAACGGCTACGAGCAGTACTTC
CSASNGYEQYF
>few|TRBD2|TRBJ2-3|TRBV7-9
TGTGCCAGCAGCCCGGGACTAGCGGGACCTATCACAGATACGCAGTATTTT
CASSPGLAGPITDTQYF
>few|TRBD1|TRBJ2-1|TRBV5-1
TGCGCCAGCGGGCCGGACAGGGCCGACAATGAGCAGTTCTTC
CASGPDRADNEQFF
>-|TRBD1|TRBJ2-5|TRBV7-9
TGTGCCAGCAGCGAAGGGACAGCCCAAGAGACCCAGTACTTC
CASSEGTAQETQYF
>few|-|TRBJ2-7|TRBV2
TGTGCCAGTTCTGATGGGGCCGCCTACGAGCAGTACTTC
CASSDGAAYEQYF
>-|TRBD2|TRBJ2-7|TRBV4-2
TGTGCCAGCAGCCACCTAATAGCGGGAGTCAGCTCCGAGCAGTACTTC
CASSHLIAGVSSEQYF
>-|TRBD2|TRBJ2-2|TRBV7-2
TGTGCCAGCAGCAGAGGGACTAGCGTCAAAACCGGGGAGCTGTTTTTT
CASSRGTSVKTGELFF
>-|-|TRBJ1-5|TRBV4-1
TGCGCCAGCAGTTTAGGAGGTCAGCCCCAGCATTTT
CASSLGGQPQHF
>few|TRBD1|TRBJ2-7|TRBV6-1
TGTGCCAGCAGTGCCCATACAGGGGTAAGCTACGAGCAGTACTTC
CASSAHTGVSYEQYF
>-|-|TRBJ1-5|TRBV19
TGTGCCAGTAGTATCGGCGGGATCGGGGAGCCCCAGCATTTT
CASSIGGIGEPQHF
>-|TRBD2|TRBJ2-1|TRBV11-3
TGTGCCAGCAGCTCGTCTATGGCTAGCGGGAGGAGGGTCAATGAGCAGTTCTTC
CASSSSMASGRRVNEQFF
>-|TRBD1|TRBJ2-5|TRBV2
TGTGCCAGCAGTGAAGGTGGACAGGGACAGACCCAGTACTTC
CASSEGGQGQTQYF
>-|-|TRBJ2-7|TRBV5-4
TGTGCCAGCAGCCCAGGGGATTTGGGTGAGCAGTACTTC
CASSPGDLGEQYF